These T cell receptor beta chains were read from a single sample in a study of spatial heterogeneity in lung cancer. TCRdb recomputed calls from the 5' RACE reads with MiXCR, one row per CDR3 protein. The top ten clones hold around 21% of a sample with 100,000 to 110,000 distinct CDR3 sequences, around 4.3% of them seen once. The input for sequencing was lung tumor tissue, taken at surgery. These receptors were taken from a male donor with early-stage non-small cell lung cancer. Each CDR3 is given with its conserved first and last residue. The order of the fields is clone size, V gene, J gene, D gene, CDR3 protein, CDR3 DNA. The D gene is left open where the match is weak. Part of the rows lack a size; the others show once, few, many or a class for expanded clones.

NA	TRBV7-8	TRBJ2-1	TRBD1	CASSLGGDRGPYNEQFF	TGTGCCAGCAGCTTAGGGGGGGACAGGGGCCCCTACAATGAGCAGTTCTTC
many	TRBV7-9	TRBJ1-4	NA	CASSSGMGWEKLFF	TGTGCCAGCAGCTCCGGGATGGGTTGGGAAAAACTGTTTTTT
many	TRBV6-2/TRBV6-3	TRBJ2-7	NA	CASSYAHTYEQYF	TGTGCCAGCAGTTACGCCCACACCTACGAGCAGTACTTC
many	TRBV12-3/TRBV12-4	TRBJ2-1	TRBD2	CASSRGTSGISEQFF	TGTGCCAGCAGCCGCGGGACTAGCGGGATCAGTGAGCAGTTCTTC
many	TRBV4-1	TRBJ2-5	NA	CASSQENPAMEETQYF	TGCGCCAGCAGCCAAGAGAACCCGGCTATGGAAGAGACCCAGTACTTC
few	TRBV15	TRBJ2-6	NA	CATSGFSGANVLTF	TGTGCCACCAGCGGCTTTTCTGGGGCCAACGTCCTGACTTTC
few	TRBV28	TRBJ2-7	TRBD2	CASSRLAAYEQYF	TGTGCCAGCAGTCGACTAGCGGCCTACGAGCAGTACTTC
many	TRBV6-1	TRBJ2-3	NA	CASSDSATDTQYF	TGTGCCAGCAGTGACAGCGCCACAGATACGCAGTATTTT
few	TRBV4-1	TRBJ2-7	TRBD1	CASSQARQGIYEQYF	TGCGCCAGCAGCCAAGCTCGACAGGGAATCTACGAGCAGTACTTC
NA	TRBV11-2	TRBJ1-6	NA	CASSGQKSYNSPLHF	TGTGCCAGCAGCGGACAGAAGAGCTATAATTCACCCCTCCACTTT
many	TRBV6-1	TRBJ1-3	NA	CASRKDGFSGNTIYF	TGTGCCAGCAGGAAGGACGGATTCTCTGGAAACACCATATATTTT
many	TRBV28	TRBJ2-3	TRBD2	CASSPPGLDEDTQYF	TGTGCCAGCAGTCCCCCGGGACTAGATGAAGATACGCAGTATTTT
many	TRBV7-2	TRBJ2-1	TRBD2	CASLRTSKGHEQFF	TGTGCCAGCCTCAGGACTAGCAAAGGGCATGAGCAGTTCTTC
many	TRBV12-3/TRBV12-4	TRBJ2-7	NA	CASSLEGTTLEQYF	TGTGCCAGCAGTTTAGAGGGGACAACTCTCGAGCAGTACTTC
NA	TRBV6-1	TRBJ1-5	NA	CASSELPGEQPQHF	TGTGCCAGCAGTGAACTGCCGGGAGAGCAGCCCCAGCATTTT
many	TRBV20-1	TRBJ2-7	TRBD2	CSANGLASYEQYF	TGCAGTGCTAACGGACTAGCGAGCTACGAGCAGTACTTC
many	TRBV5-1	TRBJ1-1	NA	CASSWSTEVTEAFF	TGCGCCAGCAGCTGGTCCACGGAGGTCACTGAAGCTTTCTTT
few	TRBV5-1	TRBJ2-3	TRBD1	CASSWTGGGVDTQYF	TGCGCCAGCAGCTGGACAGGGGGCGGAGTAGATACGCAGTATTTT
many	TRBV12-3/TRBV12-4	TRBJ1-5	NA	CASSSGVSNQPQHF	TGTGCCAGCAGTTCAGGGGTTAGCAATCAGCCCCAGCATTTT
many	TRBV7-8	TRBJ1-5	NA	CASSLFTGAYSNQPQHF	TGTGCCAGCAGCTTATTTACGGGGGCATATAGCAATCAGCCCCAGCATTTT
NA	TRBV2	TRBJ1-4	TRBD1	CASSGGTGNEKLFF	TGTGCCAGCAGTGGTGGGACAGGAAATGAAAAACTGTTTTTT
many	TRBV25-1	TRBJ1-5	NA	CASSDGGFNQPQHF	TGTGCCAGCAGTGATGGGGGTTTCAATCAGCCCCAGCATTTT
NA	TRBV2	TRBJ1-4	NA	CAGNRQGRNEKLFF	TGTGCCGGCAATCGCCAGGGACGTAATGAAAAACTGTTTTTT
few	TRBV2	TRBJ2-7	NA	CASTWDSNSYEQYF	TGTGCCAGCACCTGGGACTCTAACTCCTACGAGCAGTACTTC
few	TRBV7-8	TRBJ2-1	TRBD2	CASSLVGLAGEVYNEQFF	TGTGCCAGCAGCTTAGTTGGTTTGGCGGGAGAGGTGTACAATGAGCAGTTCTTC
many	TRBV7-9	TRBJ1-6	NA	CASSLLGQASPLHF	TGTGCCAGCAGCTTACTAGGGCAGGCTTCACCCCTCCACTTT
many	TRBV7-2	TRBJ2-7	TRBD1	CASSFRTGYEQYF	TGTGCCAGCAGCTTTCGGACAGGCTACGAGCAGTACTTC
many	TRBV25-1	TRBJ2-7	NA	CATNLLQGGDTYEQYF	TGTGCCACCAACCTTCTACAGGGAGGGGACACCTACGAGCAGTACTTC
many	TRBV5-1	TRBJ1-1	NA	CASSFEQGDAFF	TGCGCCAGCAGCTTCGAGCAGGGCGACGCTTTCTTT
many	TRBV2	TRBJ2-2	NA	CASRDSNTGELFF	TGTGCCAGCAGGGACTCGAACACCGGGGAGCTGTTTTTT
NA	TRBV11-2	TRBJ2-2	NA	CASSSPHLRGSFTGELFF	TGTGCCAGCAGCTCCCCCCACTTGCGAGGATCGTTCACCGGGGAGCTGTTTTTT
many	TRBV4-1	TRBJ1-2	NA	CAISTQGGYGYTF	TGCGCGATCAGCACGCAGGGTGGCTATGGCTACACCTTC
many	TRBV12-3/TRBV12-4	TRBJ1-3	TRBD1	CASSITGASGNTIYF	TGTGCCAGCAGCATTACAGGGGCGTCTGGAAACACCATATATTTT
many	TRBV13	TRBJ2-2	NA	CAIPHHSLNTGELFF	TGTGCCATCCCACATCATTCTCTGAACACCGGGGAGCTGTTTTTT
many	TRBV12-3/TRBV12-4	TRBJ1-1	NA	CASSFLGVTEAFF	TGTGCCAGCAGTTTTCTCGGGGTTACTGAAGCTTTCTTT
many	TRBV2	TRBJ1-2	NA	CASSGSGDYGYTF	TGTGCCAGCAGTGGTAGCGGTGACTATGGCTACACCTTC
many	TRBV12-3/TRBV12-4	TRBJ1-2	TRBD1	CASSLAMGQGMGGYTF	TGTGCCAGCAGTTTAGCCATGGGACAGGGTATGGGTGGCTACACCTTC
many	TRBV7-9	TRBJ2-4	NA	CASSPPPNIQYF	TGTGCCAGCAGCCCACCCCCGAACATTCAGTACTTC
NA	TRBV28	TRBJ2-7	NA	CASSPVTVDYEQYF	TGTGCCAGCAGCCCCGTGACAGTGGACTACGAGCAGTACTTC
many	TRBV7-9	TRBJ2-2	NA	CASSLEAGELFF	TGTGCCAGCAGCTTAGAAGCCGGGGAGCTGTTTTTT
few	TRBV28	TRBJ2-7	NA	CASSLDSPYEQYF	TGTGCCAGCAGTTTGGACAGCCCCTACGAGCAGTACTTC
many	TRBV9	TRBJ1-5	NA	CASSGTITGNQPQHF	TGTGCCAGCAGCGGAACAATAACAGGGAACCAGCCCCAGCATTTT
many	TRBV6-5	TRBJ2-1	NA	CASSYRGYNEQFF	TGTGCCAGCAGTTACCGGGGTTACAATGAGCAGTTCTTC
many	TRBV5-1	TRBJ2-2	NA	CASSLGLHGTGELFF	TGCGCCAGCTCTCTCGGGCTCCACGGCACCGGGGAGCTGTTTTTT
many	TRBV29-1	TRBJ2-5	TRBD2	CSALAGEETQYF	TGCAGCGCTCTAGCGGGTGAAGAGACCCAGTACTTC
many	TRBV28	TRBJ2-5	NA	CASSNRDGEETQYF	TGTGCCAGCAGCAACCGGGACGGGGAGGAGACCCAGTACTTC
many	TRBV29-1	TRBJ2-2	NA	CSVESAELTGELFF	TGCAGCGTTGAATCGGCAGAGCTCACCGGGGAGCTGTTTTTT
few	TRBV20-1	TRBJ1-1	NA	CSARDLLEQMNTEAFF	TGCAGTGCTAGAGATCTCTTAGAGCAAATGAACACTGAAGCTTTCTTT
NA	TRBV2	TRBJ2-7	NA	CASHEVGNSYEQYF	TGTGCCAGCCACGAGGTAGGAAACTCCTACGAGCAGTACTTC
many	TRBV11-2	TRBJ2-3	TRBD1	CASSTRGWLQYF	TGTGCCAGCAGCACCAGGGGGTGGCTGCAGTATTTT